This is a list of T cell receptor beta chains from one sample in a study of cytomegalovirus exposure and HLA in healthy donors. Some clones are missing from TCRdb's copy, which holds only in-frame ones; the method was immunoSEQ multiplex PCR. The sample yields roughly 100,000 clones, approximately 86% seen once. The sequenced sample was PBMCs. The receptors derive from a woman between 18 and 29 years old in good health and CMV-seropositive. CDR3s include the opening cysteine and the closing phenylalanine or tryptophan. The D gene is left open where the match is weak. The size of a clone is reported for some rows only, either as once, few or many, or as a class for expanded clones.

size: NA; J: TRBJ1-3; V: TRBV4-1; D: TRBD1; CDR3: CASSQGGLGQGAAGNTIYF; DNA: TGCGCCAGCAGCCAAGGGGGGCTTGGACAGGGGGCTGCTGGAAACACCATATATTTT
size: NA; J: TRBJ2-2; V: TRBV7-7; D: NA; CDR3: CASSQTATGELFF; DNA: TGTGCCAGCAGCCAGACAGCCACCGGGGAGCTGTTTTTT
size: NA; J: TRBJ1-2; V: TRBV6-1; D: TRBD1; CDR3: CASSDYRDRNYGYTF; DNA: TGTGCCAGCAGCGATTACCGGGACAGGAACTATGGCTACACCTTC
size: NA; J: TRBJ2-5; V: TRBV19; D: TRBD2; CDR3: CASSLGGRAGGETQYF; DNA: TGTGCCAGTAGTCTTGGCGGGAGGGCCGGAGGAGAGACCCAGTACTTC
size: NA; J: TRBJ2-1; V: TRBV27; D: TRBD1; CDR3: CASSFYGQGGNEQFF; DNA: TGTGCCAGCAGTTTCTACGGACAGGGGGGGAATGAGCAGTTCTTC
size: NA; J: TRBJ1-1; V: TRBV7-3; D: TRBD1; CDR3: CASSPGTAGEAFF; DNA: TGTGCCAGCAGCCCTGGGACAGCCGGTGAAGCTTTCTTT
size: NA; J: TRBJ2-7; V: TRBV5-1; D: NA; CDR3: CASSLVGTNEQYF; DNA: TGCGCCAGCAGCTTAGTAGGGACAAACGAGCAGTACTTC
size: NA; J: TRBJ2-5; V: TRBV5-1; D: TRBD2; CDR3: CASSSAPTSGRAYETQYF; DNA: TGCGCCAGCAGCTCAGCTCCGACTAGCGGGAGGGCCTATGAGACCCAGTACTTC
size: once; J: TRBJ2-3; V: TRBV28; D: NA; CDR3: CASSGGTDTQYF; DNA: TGTGCCAGCAGTGGAGGGACAGATACGCAGTATTTT
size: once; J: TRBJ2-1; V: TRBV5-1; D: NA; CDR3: CASSANSAAREEQFF; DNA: TGCGCCAGCAGCGCTAATTCGGCGGCGAGGGAAGAGCAGTTCTTC
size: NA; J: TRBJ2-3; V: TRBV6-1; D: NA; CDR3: CASSREGGPYTQYF; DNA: TGTGCCAGCAGTAGGGAGGGGGGACCATATACGCAGTATTTT
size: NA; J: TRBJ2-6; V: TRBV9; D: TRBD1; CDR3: CASSVEGTGYAYSGANVLTF; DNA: TGTGCCAGCAGCGTAGAGGGGACAGGGTATGCGTATTCTGGGGCCAACGTCCTGACTTTC
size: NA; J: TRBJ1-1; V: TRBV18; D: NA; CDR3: CASSPPSQGTEAFF; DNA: TGTGCCAGCTCACCACCCTCACAGGGCACTGAAGCTTTCTTT
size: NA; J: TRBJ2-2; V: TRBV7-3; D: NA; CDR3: CASSQKTGELFF; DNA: TGTGCCAGCAGTCAGAAAACCGGGGAGCTGTTTTTT
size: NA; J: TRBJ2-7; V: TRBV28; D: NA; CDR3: CASSFPGRAYEQYF; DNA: TGTGCCAGCAGTTTCCCGGGCAGGGCCTACGAGCAGTACTTC
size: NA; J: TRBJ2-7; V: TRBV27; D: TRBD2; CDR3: CASKLEAGDYEQYF; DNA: TGTGCCAGCAAATTAGAAGCGGGGGATTACGAGCAGTACTTC
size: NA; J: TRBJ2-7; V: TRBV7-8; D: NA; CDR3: CASSLPRGGTLSYEQYF; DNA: TGTGCCAGCAGCTTACCTCGGGGAGGGACACTTTCCTACGAGCAGTACTTC
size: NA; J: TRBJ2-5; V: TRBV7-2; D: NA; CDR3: CASSLRRLEETQYF; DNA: TGTGCCAGCAGCTTACGCAGGTTAGAGGAGACCCAGTACTTC
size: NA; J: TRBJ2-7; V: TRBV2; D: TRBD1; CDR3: CASSEVVRVGTGEYEQYF; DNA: TGTGCCAGCAGTGAAGTAGTGAGGGTGGGGACAGGTGAATACGAGCAGTACTTC
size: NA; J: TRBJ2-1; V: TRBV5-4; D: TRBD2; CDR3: CASSLTSGEQFF; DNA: TGTGCCAGCAGCTTGACTAGCGGAGAGCAGTTCTTC
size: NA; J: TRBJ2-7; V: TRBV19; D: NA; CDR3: CASSIGWQGIEQYF; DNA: TGTGCCAGTAGTATAGGCTGGCAGGGAATCGAGCAGTACTTC
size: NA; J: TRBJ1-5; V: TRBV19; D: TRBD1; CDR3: CASSTTILDRDSNQPQHF; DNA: TGTGCCAGTAGTACCACGATCCTTGACAGGGACAGCAATCAGCCCCAGCATTTT
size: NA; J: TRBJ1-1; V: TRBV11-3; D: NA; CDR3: CASSLSLGPPGNEAFF; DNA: TGTGCCAGCAGCTTAAGCCTGGGCCCCCCAGGTAATGAAGCTTTCTTT
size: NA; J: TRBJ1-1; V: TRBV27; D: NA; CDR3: CASSLLGGFTTEAFF; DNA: TGTGCCAGCAGTTTACTCGGGGGTTTCACAACTGAAGCTTTCTTT
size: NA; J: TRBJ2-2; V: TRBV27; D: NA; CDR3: CASSEGENTGELFF; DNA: TGTGCCAGCAGTGAAGGGGAAAACACCGGGGAGCTGTTTTTT
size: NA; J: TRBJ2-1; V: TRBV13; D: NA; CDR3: CASSLRGNYNEQFF; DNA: TGTGCCAGCAGCCTCAGAGGGAACTACAATGAGCAGTTCTTC
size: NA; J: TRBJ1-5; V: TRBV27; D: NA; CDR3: CASSLSTGGLSQPQHF; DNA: TGTGCCAGCAGTTTATCGACGGGGGGCTTGAGCCAGCCCCAGCATTTT
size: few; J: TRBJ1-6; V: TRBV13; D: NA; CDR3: CASSFGRSYNSPLHF; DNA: TGTGCCAGCAGCTTCGGGAGGTCCTATAATTCACCCCTCCACTTT
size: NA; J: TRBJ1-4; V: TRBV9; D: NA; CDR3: CASSVGRTAGEKLFF; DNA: TGTGCCAGCAGCGTAGGCCGGACAGCTGGAGAAAAACTGTTTTTT
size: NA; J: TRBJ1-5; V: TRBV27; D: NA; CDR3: CASSLTFGVKDQPQHF; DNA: TGTGCCAGCAGTTTAACGTTTGGAGTTAAGGATCAGCCCCAGCATTTT
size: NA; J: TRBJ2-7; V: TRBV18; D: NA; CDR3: CASSPLMDSPGEQYF; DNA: TGTGCCAGCTCACCTCTGATGGACAGCCCCGGCGAGCAGTACTTC
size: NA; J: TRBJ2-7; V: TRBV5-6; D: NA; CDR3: CASSLQGYEQYF; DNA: TGTGCCAGCAGCTTGCAGGGATACGAGCAGTACTTC
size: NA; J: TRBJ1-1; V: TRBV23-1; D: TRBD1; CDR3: CASSPWTGGFKVWGTEAFF; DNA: TGCGCCAGCAGCCCCTGGACAGGGGGCTTTAAAGTTTGGGGCACTGAAGCTTTCTTT
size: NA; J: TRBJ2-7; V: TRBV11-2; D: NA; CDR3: CASSLGSAEQYF; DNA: TGTGCCAGCAGCTTAGGTAGCGCCGAGCAGTACTTC
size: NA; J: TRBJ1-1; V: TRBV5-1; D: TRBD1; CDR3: CASSLATGTAYTEAFF; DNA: TGCGCCAGCAGCTTGGCCACCGGGACAGCATACACTGAAGCTTTCTTT
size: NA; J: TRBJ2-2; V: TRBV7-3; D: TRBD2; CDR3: CASSLSPTSETSVGGTGELFF; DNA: TGTGCCAGCAGTCTAAGCCCAACGTCCGAGACTAGCGTCGGAGGAACCGGGGAGCTGTTTTTT
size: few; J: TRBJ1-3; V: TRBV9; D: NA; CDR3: CASSVGTSKLSGNTIYF; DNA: TGTGCCAGCAGCGTTGGGACATCGAAACTCTCTGGAAACACCATATATTTT
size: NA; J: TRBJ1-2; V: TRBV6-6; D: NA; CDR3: CASSYSLDRTYGYTF; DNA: TGTGCCAGCAGTTACTCGCTCGACAGGACCTATGGCTACACCTTC
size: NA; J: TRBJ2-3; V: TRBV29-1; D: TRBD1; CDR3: CSFSQGAGTDTQYF; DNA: TGCAGCTTTTCCCAGGGGGCGGGCACAGATACGCAGTATTTT
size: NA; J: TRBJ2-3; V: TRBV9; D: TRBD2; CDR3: CASSVDGLAGTDTQYF; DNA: TGTGCCAGCAGCGTAGATGGACTAGCGGGCACAGATACGCAGTATTTT
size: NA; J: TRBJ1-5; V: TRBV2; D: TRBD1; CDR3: CASGRDSIQPQHF; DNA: TGTGCCAGCGGAAGGGACAGCATCCAGCCCCAGCATTTT
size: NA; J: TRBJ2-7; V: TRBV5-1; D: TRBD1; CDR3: CASSNRGYEQYF; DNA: TGCGCCAGCAGCAACAGGGGGTACGAGCAGTACTTC
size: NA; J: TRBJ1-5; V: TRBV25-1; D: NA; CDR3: CASMGVGPNQPQHF; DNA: TGTGCCAGCATGGGAGTCGGGCCCAATCAGCCCCAGCATTTT
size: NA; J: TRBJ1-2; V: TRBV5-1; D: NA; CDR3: CASSLVAVYGYTF; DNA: TGCGCCAGCAGCTTGGTCGCAGTCTATGGCTACACCTTC
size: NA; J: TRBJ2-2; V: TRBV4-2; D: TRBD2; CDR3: CASSQWLAGTNTGELFF; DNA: TGTGCCAGCAGCCAATGGCTAGCGGGGACGAACACCGGGGAGCTGTTTTTT
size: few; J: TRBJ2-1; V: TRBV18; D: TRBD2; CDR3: CASSPGLANYNEQFF; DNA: TGTGCCAGCTCACCGGGACTAGCTAACTACAATGAGCAGTTCTTC